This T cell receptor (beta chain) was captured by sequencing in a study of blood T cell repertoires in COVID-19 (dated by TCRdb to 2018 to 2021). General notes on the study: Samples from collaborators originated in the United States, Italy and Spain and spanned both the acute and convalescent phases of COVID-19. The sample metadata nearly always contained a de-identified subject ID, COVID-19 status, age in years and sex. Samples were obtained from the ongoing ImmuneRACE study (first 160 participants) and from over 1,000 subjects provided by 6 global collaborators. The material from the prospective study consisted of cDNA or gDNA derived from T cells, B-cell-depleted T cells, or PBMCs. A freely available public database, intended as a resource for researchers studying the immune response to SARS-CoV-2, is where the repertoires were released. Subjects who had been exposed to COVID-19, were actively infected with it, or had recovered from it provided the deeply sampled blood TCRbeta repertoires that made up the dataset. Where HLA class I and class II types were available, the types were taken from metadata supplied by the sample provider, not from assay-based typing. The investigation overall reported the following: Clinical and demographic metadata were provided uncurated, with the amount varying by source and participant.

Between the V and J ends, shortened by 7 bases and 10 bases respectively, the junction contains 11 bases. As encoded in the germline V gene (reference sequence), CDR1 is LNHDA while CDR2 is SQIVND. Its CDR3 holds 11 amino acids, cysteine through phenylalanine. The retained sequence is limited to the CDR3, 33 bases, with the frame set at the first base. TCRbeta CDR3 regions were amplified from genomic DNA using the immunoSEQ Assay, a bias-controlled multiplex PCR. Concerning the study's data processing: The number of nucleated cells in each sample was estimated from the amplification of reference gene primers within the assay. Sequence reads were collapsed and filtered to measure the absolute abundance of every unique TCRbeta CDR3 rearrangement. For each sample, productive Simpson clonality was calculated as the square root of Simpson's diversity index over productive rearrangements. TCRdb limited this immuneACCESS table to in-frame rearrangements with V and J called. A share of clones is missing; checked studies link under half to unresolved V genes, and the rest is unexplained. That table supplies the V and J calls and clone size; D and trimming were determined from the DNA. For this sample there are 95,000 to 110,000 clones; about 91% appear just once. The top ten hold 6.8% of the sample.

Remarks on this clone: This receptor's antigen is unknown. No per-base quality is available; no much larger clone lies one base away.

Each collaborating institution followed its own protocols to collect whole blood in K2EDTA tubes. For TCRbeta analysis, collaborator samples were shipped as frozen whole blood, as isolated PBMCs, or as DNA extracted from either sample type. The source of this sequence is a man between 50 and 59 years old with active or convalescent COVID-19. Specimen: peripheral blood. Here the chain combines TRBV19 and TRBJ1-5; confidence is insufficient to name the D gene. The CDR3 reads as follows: CASMTPQPQHF. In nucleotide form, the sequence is TGTGCCAGTATGACACCTCAACCCCAGCATTTT.